This T cell receptor beta chain was found in a study of shared clonotypes between healthy human individuals. Findings and limits, study-wide: Around 5% of naive CD4 clonotypes were shared across a few donors. Larger estimated richness was generally seen in naive subsets than in memory subsets. Lower generation probabilities were found for non-shared clonotypes than for those shared by all four donors.

Terminally differentiated effector memory CD45RA+ cells were excluded by CCR7 positive selection of CD45RO-negative cells. HIV-negative, healthy adults without recent acute infections or vaccinations were the donors. This CDR3 is 15 amino acids long. Germline V gene sequence: CDR1 SNHLY, CDR2 FYNNEI. J gave up 1 base and V 6 bases, and 7 bases lay outside the gene matches. This clone was counted only a few times. Antigen specificity is unknown. Only in-frame clones appear in the TCRdb table, and some are missing; sequencing was by immunoSEQ multiplex PCR. The sample shows about 2.2 million clones, 93% of them seen only once.

The specimen was naive CD8+ T cells from PBMCs. The TCR was taken from a man between 18 and 29 years old in good health. Some clones in this sample may be carry-over from other donors' samples. J is TRBJ1-1 and V is TRBV2, with TRBD1 matching 8 bases. The CDR3 DNA reads TGTGCCAGCAGGATGTTAGGACAGGGGAACACTGAAGCTTTCTTT. Translation: CASRMLGQGNTEAFF.